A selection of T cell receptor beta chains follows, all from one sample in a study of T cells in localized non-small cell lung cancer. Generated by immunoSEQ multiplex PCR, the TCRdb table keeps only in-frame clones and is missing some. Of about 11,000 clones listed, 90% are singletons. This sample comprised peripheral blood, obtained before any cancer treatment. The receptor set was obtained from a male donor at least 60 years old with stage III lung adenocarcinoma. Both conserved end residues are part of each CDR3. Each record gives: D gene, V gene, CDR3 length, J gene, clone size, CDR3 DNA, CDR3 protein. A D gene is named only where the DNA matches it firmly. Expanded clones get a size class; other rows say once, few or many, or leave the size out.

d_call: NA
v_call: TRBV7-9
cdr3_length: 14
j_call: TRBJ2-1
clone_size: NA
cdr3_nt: TGTGCCAGCAGCTTATCCCGCCCGTCCAATGAGCAGTTCTTC
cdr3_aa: CASSLSRPSNEQFF

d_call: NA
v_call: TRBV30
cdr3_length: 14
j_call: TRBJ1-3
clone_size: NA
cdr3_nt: TGTGCCTGGGCTTTTAGCAGGGCTGGAAACACCATATATTTT
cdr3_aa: CAWAFSRAGNTIYF

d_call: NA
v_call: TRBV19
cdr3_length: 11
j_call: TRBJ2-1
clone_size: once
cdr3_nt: TGTGCCAGTAGAATGGGGGGTGAGCAGTTCTTC
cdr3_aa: CASRMGGEQFF

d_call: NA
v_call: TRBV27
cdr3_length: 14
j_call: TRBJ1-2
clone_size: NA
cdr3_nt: TGTGCCAGCAGTCCTCGGACGGGGAACTATGGCTACACCTTC
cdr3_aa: CASSPRTGNYGYTF

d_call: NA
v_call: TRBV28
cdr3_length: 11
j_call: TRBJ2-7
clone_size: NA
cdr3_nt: TGTGCCAGCAGCCGCGCCTACGAGCAGTACTTC
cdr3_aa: CASSRAYEQYF

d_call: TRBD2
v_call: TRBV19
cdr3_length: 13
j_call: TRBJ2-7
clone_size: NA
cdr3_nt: TGTGCCAGTAGTCAGGCGGGAGGGACCGAGCAGTACTTC
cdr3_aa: CASSQAGGTEQYF

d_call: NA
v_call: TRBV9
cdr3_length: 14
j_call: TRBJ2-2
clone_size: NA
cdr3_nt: TGTGCCGGCAGCGTAACAGGGAACACCGGGGAGCTGTTTTTT
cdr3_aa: CAGSVTGNTGELFF

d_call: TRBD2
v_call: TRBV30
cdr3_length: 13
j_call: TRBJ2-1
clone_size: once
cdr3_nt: TGTGCGGTCAAGCGGGAGGGCAGGAATGAGCAGTTCTTC
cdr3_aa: CAVKREGRNEQFF

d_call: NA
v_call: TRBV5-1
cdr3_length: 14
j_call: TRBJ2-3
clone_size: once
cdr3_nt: TGCGCCAGCAGCTCCACACTTGGCACAGATACGCAGTATTTT
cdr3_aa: CASSSTLGTDTQYF

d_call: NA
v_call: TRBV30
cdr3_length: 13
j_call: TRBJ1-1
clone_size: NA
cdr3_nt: TGTGCCTGCCCCGCACAGGGTCATTTGAGGGCTTTCTTT
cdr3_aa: CACPAQGHLRAFF

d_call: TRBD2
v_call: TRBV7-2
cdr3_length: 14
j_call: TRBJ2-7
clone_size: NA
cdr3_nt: TGTGCCAGCAGCTTAGCTAGCGGGAGCTACGAGCAGTACTTC
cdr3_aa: CASSLASGSYEQYF

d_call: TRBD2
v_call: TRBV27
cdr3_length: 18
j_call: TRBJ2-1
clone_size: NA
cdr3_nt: TGTGCCAGCAGTTTATTCGACCTGACTAGCGGGCCCTACAATGAGCAGTTCTTC
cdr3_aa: CASSLFDLTSGPYNEQFF

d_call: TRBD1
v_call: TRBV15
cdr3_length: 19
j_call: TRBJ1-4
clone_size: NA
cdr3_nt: TGTGCCACCAGCAGAGGCACAGGGGGGATGAGGCGAACTAATGAAAAACTGTTTTTT
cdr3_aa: CATSRGTGGMRRTNEKLFF

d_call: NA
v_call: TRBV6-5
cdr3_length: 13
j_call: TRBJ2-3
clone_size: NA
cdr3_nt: TGTGCCAGCAGTTACTCCCTAAGTGATACGCAGTATTTT
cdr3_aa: CASSYSLSDTQYF

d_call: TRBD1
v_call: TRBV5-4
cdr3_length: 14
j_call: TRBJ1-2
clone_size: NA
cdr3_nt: TGTGCCAGCAGCCACCTAGGACAGGGTGGAGGCTACACCTTC
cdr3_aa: CASSHLGQGGGYTF

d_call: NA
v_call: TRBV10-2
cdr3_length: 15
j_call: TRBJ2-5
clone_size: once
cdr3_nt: TGCGCCAGCAGTGCAAGTCGGGGTTTGCCAGAGACCCAGTACTTC
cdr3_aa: CASSASRGLPETQYF

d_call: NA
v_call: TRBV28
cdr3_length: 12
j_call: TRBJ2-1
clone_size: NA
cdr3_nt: TGTGCCAGCAGTTTACGGGGGAGTGAGCAGTTCTTC
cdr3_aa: CASSLRGSEQFF

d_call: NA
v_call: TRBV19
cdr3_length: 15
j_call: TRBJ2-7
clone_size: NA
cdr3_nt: TGTGCCAGTAGTCCACGGGTTGGATCGGACTACGAGCAGTACTTC
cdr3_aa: CASSPRVGSDYEQYF

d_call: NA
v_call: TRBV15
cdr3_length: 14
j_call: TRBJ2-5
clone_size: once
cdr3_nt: TGTGCCACCAGCAGGGAGGGGCTACAAGAGACCCAGTACTTC
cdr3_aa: CATSREGLQETQYF

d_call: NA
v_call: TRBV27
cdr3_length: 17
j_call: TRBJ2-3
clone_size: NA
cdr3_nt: TGTGCCAGCCACCATCTTACGGGTTCCGGTCGCACAGATACGCAGTATTTT
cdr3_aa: CASHHLTGSGRTDTQYF

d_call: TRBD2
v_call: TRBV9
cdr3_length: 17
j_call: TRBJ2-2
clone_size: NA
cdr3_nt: TGTGCCAGCAGCTCCCCTGGCGGGGGTTCGAACACCGGGGAGCTGTTTTTT
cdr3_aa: CASSSPGGGSNTGELFF

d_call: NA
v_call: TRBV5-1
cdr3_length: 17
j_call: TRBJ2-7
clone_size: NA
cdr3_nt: TGCGCCAGCAGCCCCAGGGGTTCAGAGGTCAATAGGTACGAGCAGTACTTC
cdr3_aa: CASSPRGSEVNRYEQYF

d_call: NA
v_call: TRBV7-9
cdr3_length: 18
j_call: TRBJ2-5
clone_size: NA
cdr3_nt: TGTGCCAGCAGCTTATCGCTTGTGTTGGGGATGGAGCAAGAGACCCAGTACTTC
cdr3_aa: CASSLSLVLGMEQETQYF

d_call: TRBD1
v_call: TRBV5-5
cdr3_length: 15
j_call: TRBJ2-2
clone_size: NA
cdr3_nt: TGTGCCAGCCAAATACGGACAGGGAACACCGGGGAGCTGTTTTTT
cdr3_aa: CASQIRTGNTGELFF

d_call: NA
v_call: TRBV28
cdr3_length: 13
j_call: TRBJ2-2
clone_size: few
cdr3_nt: TGTGCCAGCACCATGGGAGTTACCGGGGAGCTGTTTTTT
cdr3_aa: CASTMGVTGELFF

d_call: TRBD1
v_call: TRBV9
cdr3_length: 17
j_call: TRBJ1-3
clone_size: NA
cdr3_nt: TGTGCCAGCAGCGTAGATCCTCCGACAGGGATTGGAAACACCATATATTTT
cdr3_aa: CASSVDPPTGIGNTIYF

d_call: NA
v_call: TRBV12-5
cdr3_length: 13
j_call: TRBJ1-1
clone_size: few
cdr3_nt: TGTGCTAGTGGCCTCGGGGCTAACACTGAAGCTTTCTTT
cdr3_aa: CASGLGANTEAFF

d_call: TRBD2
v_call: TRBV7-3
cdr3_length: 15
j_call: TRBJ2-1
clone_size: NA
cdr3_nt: TGTGCCAGCAGCTTAATCGGCGGGAGTAAAGATGGGCAGTTCTTC
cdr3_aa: CASSLIGGSKDGQFF

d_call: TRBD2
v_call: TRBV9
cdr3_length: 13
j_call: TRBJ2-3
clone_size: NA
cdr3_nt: TGTGCCAGCAGCGTAGCCCTAGCGGGAGGGCAGTATTTT
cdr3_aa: CASSVALAGGQYF

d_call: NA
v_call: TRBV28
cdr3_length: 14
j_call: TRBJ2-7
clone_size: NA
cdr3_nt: TGTGCCAGCAGTCCCCAGGGGGGTCCCTACGAGCAGTACTTC
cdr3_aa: CASSPQGGPYEQYF

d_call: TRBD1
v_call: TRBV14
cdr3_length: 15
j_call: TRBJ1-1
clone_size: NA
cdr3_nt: TGTGCCAGCAGCCAGGGACAGGGGGCCCTCACTGAAGCTTTCTTT
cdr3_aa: CASSQGQGALTEAFF

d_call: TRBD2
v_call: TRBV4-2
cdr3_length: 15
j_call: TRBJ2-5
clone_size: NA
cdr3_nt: TGTGCCAGCAGCCAAGATTCTAGCGGGAGGGCCCTAGGATACTTC
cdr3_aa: CASSQDSSGRALGYF

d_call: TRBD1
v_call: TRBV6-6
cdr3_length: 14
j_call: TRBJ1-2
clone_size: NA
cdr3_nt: TGTGCCAGCAGGAAACCGGGACAGGCTGTAGGCTACACCTTC
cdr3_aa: CASRKPGQAVGYTF

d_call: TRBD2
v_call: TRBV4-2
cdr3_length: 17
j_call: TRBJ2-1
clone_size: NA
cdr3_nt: TGTGCCAGCAGCAGCGGTGGACTAGCGGGAGGAGACAATGAGCAGTTCTTC
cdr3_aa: CASSSGGLAGGDNEQFF

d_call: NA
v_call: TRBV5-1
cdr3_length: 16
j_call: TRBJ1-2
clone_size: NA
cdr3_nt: TGCGCCAGCAGCTTGGGGAACTACCGGGAAAACTATGGCTACACCTTC
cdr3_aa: CASSLGNYRENYGYTF

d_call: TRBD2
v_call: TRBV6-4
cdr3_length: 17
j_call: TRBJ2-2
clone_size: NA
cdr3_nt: TGTGCCAGCAGTCAACTAGCTGGGGGGGCGAACACCGGGGAGCTGTTTTTT
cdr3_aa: CASSQLAGGANTGELFF

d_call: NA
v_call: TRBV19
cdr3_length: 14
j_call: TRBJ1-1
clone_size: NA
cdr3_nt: TGTGCCAGTAAGCCCGGAAGGCGGGACACTGAAGCTTTCTTT
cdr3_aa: CASKPGRRDTEAFF

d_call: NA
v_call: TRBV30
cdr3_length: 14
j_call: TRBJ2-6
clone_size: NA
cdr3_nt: TGTGCCTGGAGTGGGAACTCTGGGGCCAACGTCCTGACTTTC
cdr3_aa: CAWSGNSGANVLTF

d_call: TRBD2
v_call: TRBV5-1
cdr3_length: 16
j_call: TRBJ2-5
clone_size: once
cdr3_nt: TGCGCCAGCAGCTTGGGTGGGACTAGCGGGGGAGAGACCCAGTACTTC
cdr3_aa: CASSLGGTSGGETQYF

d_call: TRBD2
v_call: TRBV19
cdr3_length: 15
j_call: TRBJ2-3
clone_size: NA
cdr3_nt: TGTGCCAGTAAGAGGACTAGCGGTACTACAGATACGCAGTATTTT
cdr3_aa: CASKRTSGTTDTQYF

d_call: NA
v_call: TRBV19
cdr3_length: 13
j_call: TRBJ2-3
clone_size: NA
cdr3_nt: TGTGCCAGTAGTCCCCACCGCACAGATACGCAGTATTTT
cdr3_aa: CASSPHRTDTQYF

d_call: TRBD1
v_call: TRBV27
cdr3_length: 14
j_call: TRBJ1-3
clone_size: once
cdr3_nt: TGTGCCAGCAGGCCGGGACAGGGGGTGGGTATCGTATATTTT
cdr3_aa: CASRPGQGVGIVYF

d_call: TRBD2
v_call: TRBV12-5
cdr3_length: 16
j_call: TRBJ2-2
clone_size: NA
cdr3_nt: TGTGCTAGTGGCTGGGGAGGGCTAGCGGGTACCGGGGAGCTGTTTTTT
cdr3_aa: CASGWGGLAGTGELFF